The 18 T cell receptor beta chains below come from one sample, sequenced in a study of cytomegalovirus exposure and HLA in healthy donors. Amplification used 60 Vbeta primers and 13 Jbeta primers. Generated by immunoSEQ multiplex PCR, the TCRdb table keeps only in-frame clones and is missing some. In the table there are about 180,000 clones, approximately 80% of which are singletons. Sequencing used PBMCs. The origin of the receptors is a man aged 25-45 years in good health and CMV-seronegative.

This rearrangement joins TRBV2 to TRBJ1-5; D not resolved. Germline V gene data show CDR1 as SNHLY and CDR2 as FYNNEI. CDR3 length: 15 amino acids. V was clipped by 5 bases and J by 5 bases, with 16 bases between them. Here the CDR3 DNA reads TGTGCCAGCAGTCCCCCGGGGAGGGTGGATCAGCCCCAGCATTTT. It codes for CASSPPGRVDQPQHF.

The V call is TRBV28, the J call TRBJ1-4, with TRBD1 matching over 7 bases. CDR3 length: 14 amino acids. Per germline, CDR1 MDHEN and CDR2 SYDVKM. The trim removed 4 bases at V and 8 bases at J, leaving 7 bases unmatched. The CDR3 sequence is CASSSGQTREKLFF. The CDR3 region has the DNA TGTGCCAGCAGTTCGGGACAGACGAGGGAAAAACTGTTTTTT.

The gene calls are TRBV10-3 and TRBJ2-7; a possible D gene is TRBD1 (5 bases). Germline CDR1 ENHRY, CDR2 SYGVKD. Trimming removed 6 bases from V and 3 bases from J, with 9 bases in between. The CDR3 sequence is 12 residues long. Here the CDR3 DNA reads TGTGCCATCAGAGGGGATAACTACGAGCAGTACTTC. It yields the protein CAIRGDNYEQYF.

V gene TRBV30 combines with J gene TRBJ1-2; D is perhaps TRBD1 (5 bases). Trimming stripped 8 bases from V and 13 bases from J, with 20 bases between. CDR3 length equals 11 residues. Germline V gives CDR1 GTSNPN, CDR2 SVGIG (reference sequence). The CDR3 loop is CAHDGGVRGTF. The CDR3 bases are TGTGCCCACGACGGGGGGGTACGGGGCACCTTC.

The chain links TRBV13 to TRBJ1-4; 7 bases are shared with TRBD1. This CDR3 is built from 13 residues. V lost 5 bases, J lost 5 bases, and 2 bases stayed unmatched. From germline, CDR1 is PRHDT and CDR2 FYEKMQ (reference sequence). The CDR3 DNA reads TGTGCCAGCAGCCCGGGACAGAATGAAAAACTGTTTTTT. This encodes CASSPGQNEKLFF.

This clone was detected a few times. The CDR3 coding sequence is TGTGCCAGCAGCAAAGACGGGGGGGGCTACGAGCAGTACTTC. This gives the protein CASSKDGGGYEQYF. The gene calls are TRBV21-1 and TRBJ2-5; the D segment call TRBD2 is taken from the table without a DNA check. Gene TRBJ2-7 matches the end of the DNA better, so the J call may be wrong. TRBV21-1 is marked as a pseudogene. CDR3 size: 14 residues.

Turning to this clone: Other DNA sequences in the sample encode the same CDR3. The chain links TRBV30 to TRBJ1-5, with 10 positions matching TRBD1. In germline, CDR1 is GTSNPN, CDR2 SVGIG (reference sequence). V gave up 2 bases and J gave up 4 bases; unmatched junction bases: 2. The CDR3 runs to 14 residues. The CDR3: CAWSRDRGNQPQHF. CDR3 in DNA: TGTGCCTGGAGTCGGGACAGGGGTAATCAGCCCCAGCATTTT.

This clone was seen a handful of times. This chain uses TRBV25-1 with TRBJ2-2; a possible D gene is TRBD2 (5 bases). CDR1 and CDR2 (germline): MGHDK, SYGVNS. The CDR3 has 14 amino acids. V lost 5 bases to trimming and J lost 1 base, with 8 bases between them. The CDR3 nucleotides are TGTGCCAGCAGTATCGCGGGGAACACCGGGGAGCTGTTTTTT. This translates into CASSIAGNTGELFF.

This clone was counted only a few times. The chain has TRBV28 and TRBJ2-7, with TRBD2 matching 8 bases. Germline CDR1 MDHEN, CDR2 SYDVKM. With 4 bases clipped from V and 0 bases from J, the junction kept 14 bases outside the gene matches. This CDR3 region has 18 residues. The CDR3 is CASSSPPSGGRLSYEQYF. The DNA for the CDR3 is TGTGCCAGCAGTTCCCCGCCCTCTGGCGGGAGGCTCTCCTACGAGCAGTACTTC.

The chain carries TRBV12-5 and TRBJ2-3; D perhaps matches TRBD2 (5 bases). The CDR3 is 16 amino acids. CDR1 is LGHNT, CDR2 FRNRAP, per germline. Trimming took off 4 bases at V and 3 bases at J, with 17 bases between the two ends. The CDR3 sequence: CASGSPEAAPTDTQYF. The CDR3 DNA sequence: TGTGCTAGTGGTTCCCCGGAGGCCGCTCCGACAGATACGCAGTATTTT.

V and J are TRBV5-5 and TRBJ2-7, with a weak D call TRBD2 (6 bases). This CDR3 has 15 amino acids. V shed 4 bases and J shed 2 bases, with 16 bases lying between them. Germline V gene sequence: CDR1 SGHKS, CDR2 YYEKEE (reference sequence). CDR3: CASSRQSREPYEQYF. Here the CDR3 DNA reads TGTGCCAGCAGCCGACAGAGCCGGGAGCCCTACGAGCAGTACTTC.

The rearrangement joins TRBV5-4 to TRBJ1-4; 7 positions agree with TRBD1. Germline V CDR1 and CDR2: SGHNT, YYREEE (reference sequence). This CDR3 has 16 amino acids. Trimming took 4 bases from V and 0 from J; bases not matched to a gene: 6. As DNA, the CDR3 is TGTGCCAGCAGCCTGGGGACAGCTACAACTAATGAAAAACTGTTTTTT. This sequence encodes CASSLGTATTNEKLFF.

The chain employs TRBV18 and TRBJ2-1; weak D call: TRBD1 (6 bases). Trimming left V 3 bases short and J 5 bases short, with 11 bases between. The CDR3 has 14 residues. Per the germline V gene, CDR1 is KGHSH and CDR2 is LQKENI. The CDR3 DNA reads TGTGCCAGCTCACCTTGGACAGAGCACAATGAGCAGTTCTTC. Translation: CASSPWTEHNEQFF.

On this clone itself: A read error may account for a junction end that differs from germline. The CDR3 nucleotides are TGCGCCAGCAGTGCCACCGCGGGACAGAACACTGAAGCCTTCTTT. This codes for CASSATAGQNTEAFF. This sequence joins TRBV6-4 and TRBJ1-1; 7 positions agree with TRBD1. CDR1 and CDR2 from the germline V gene are MRHNA and SNTAGT. The CDR3 covers 15 residues.

The chain links TRBV5-4 to TRBJ1-2; the D gene is possibly TRBD1 (5 bases). The germline V and J ends were trimmed by 3 bases and 4 bases, with 7 bases remaining between them. The CDR3 spans 12 residues. Germline assignment: CDR1 SGHNT and CDR2 YYREEE (reference sequence). CDR3 amino acids: CASSSRGYGYTF. In DNA, the CDR3 is TGTGCCAGCAGCTCAAGGGGCTATGGCTACACCTTC.

The genes are TRBV28 and TRBJ1-2, with 7 bases that match TRBD1. CDR1 is MDHEN, CDR2 SYDVKM, per germline. The CDR3 spans 13 residues. The junction had 0 bases not matched to a gene; V was cut back by 0 bases and J by 5 bases. CDR3 residues: CASSLWTGYGYTF. The CDR3 bases are TGTGCCAGCAGTTTATGGACAGGGTATGGCTACACCTTC.

The V gene is TRBV7-6, the J gene TRBJ2-5; D perhaps matches TRBD1 (5 bases). The V gene lost 1 base and the J gene lost 3 bases, with 6 bases spanning the gap. The CDR3 runs to 13 residues. The germline gives CDR1 SGHVS, CDR2 FNYEAQ. CDR3 loop: CASSLDRKETQYF. DNA of the CDR3: TGTGCCAGCAGCTTAGACAGGAAAGAGACCCAGTACTTC.

This clone came up a few times. The V call is TRBV7-3, the J call TRBJ2-6; a possible D gene is TRBD1 (6 bases). Trimming took off 4 bases at V and 1 base at J, with 14 bases between the two ends. Per germline, CDR1 SGHTA and CDR2 FQGTGA. The CDR3 has 17 residues. As DNA, the CDR3 is TGTGCCAGCAGCTCTAGACAGGCTTTTTCTGGGGCCAACGTCCTGACTTTC. Its translation: CASSSRQAFSGANVLTF.